This TCR beta chain was sequenced in a study of human T cells and chemical hapten exposure. Study-level background: Patients were mainly female, each with alopecia areata, totalis or universalis. Points from the study as a whole: Sensitizing with DPC caused no change in TCRs above 1 in 1000 frequency. The study found expanded TCRs formed significantly more large CDR3 similarity clusters than controls.

This clonotype showed up many times. The antigen is undetermined. This CDR3 region has 15 residues. The junction had 5 bases not matched to a gene; V was cut back by 5 bases and J by 1 base. From germline, CDR1 is MNHEY and CDR2 SVGAGI. TCRdb reanalysed the RACE reads using MiXCR and keeps one entry per CDR3 protein. Among approximately 95,000 distinct CDR3 sequences listed, roughly an eighth were seen once. Time point reported: patch test 2, 6 weeks after DPC sensitization. Described treatment: therapeutic diphenylcyclopropenone sensitization with weekly scalp DPC. Alopecia patients between 18 and 70 years old and suitable for DPC were used as donors.

The sequenced sample was whole blood, obtained in connection with sensitization to the hapten diphenylcyclopropenone (DPC). This sequence joins TRBV6-5 and TRBJ1-1, with TRBD1 identical over 9 bases. This TCR was recovered from a woman aged 40 to 50 with alopecia areata. Some clones in this sample may be carry-over from other donors' samples. CDR3 in amino acids: CASSPPGQGNTEAFF. The CDR3, as DNA: TGTGCCAGCAGTCCGCCGGGACAGGGGAACACTGAAGCTTTCTTT.